The T cell receptor beta chain under discussion was sequenced for a study of response to subunit inactivated influenza vaccine. Trimming left V 3 bases short and J 0 bases short, with 8 bases between. The CDR3 has 14 amino acids. CDR1 and CDR2 from the germline V gene are DFQATT and SNEGSKA (reference sequence). MiXCR, run by TCRdb on the RT-PCR reads, gives a single entry per CDR3 protein. The sample has a few hundred thousand distinct CDR3 sequences; around 15% are singletons. General observations from the study: Seasonal influenza vaccination, on each occasion, was suggested by the authors to recruit few new T cells.

There are many counts of this clonotype. Its matching antigen is unknown. The V gene is TRBV20-1, the J gene TRBJ2-2; possible D gene TRBD2, 5 bases. The TCR sequence derives from a man aged 50 to 59 who received an inactivated influenza vaccine. The material sequenced was PBMCs from blood, taken 12 days after vaccination. The CDR3 DNA reads TGCAGTGCTAGGGACTTTTCGAACACCGGGGAGCTGTTTTTT. Protein: CSARDFSNTGELFF.